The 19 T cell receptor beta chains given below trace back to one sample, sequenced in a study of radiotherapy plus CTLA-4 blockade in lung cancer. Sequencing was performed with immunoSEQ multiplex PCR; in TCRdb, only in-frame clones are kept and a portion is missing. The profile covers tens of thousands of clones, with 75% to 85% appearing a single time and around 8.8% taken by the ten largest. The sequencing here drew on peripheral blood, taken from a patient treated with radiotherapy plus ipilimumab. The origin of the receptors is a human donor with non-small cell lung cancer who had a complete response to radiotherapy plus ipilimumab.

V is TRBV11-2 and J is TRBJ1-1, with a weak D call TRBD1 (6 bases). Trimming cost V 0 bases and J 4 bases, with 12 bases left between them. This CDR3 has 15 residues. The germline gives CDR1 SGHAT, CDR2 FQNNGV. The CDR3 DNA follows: TGTGCCAGCAGCTTAGACGGTACAGGGTTCACTGAAGCTTTCTTT. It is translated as CASSLDGTGFTEAFF.

CDR3 sequence (DNA): TGTGCCAGCAGTCGTTTGGGGGGGAATGAGCAGTTCTTC. It specifies CASSRLGGNEQFF. The rearrangement links TRBV5-6 to TRBJ2-1; the match to TRBD2 covers 7 bases. Trimming took 5 bases from V and 7 from J; bases not matched to a gene: 6. The V gene's germline CDR1 is SGHDT and CDR2 YYEEEE. The CDR3 sequence is 13 residues long.

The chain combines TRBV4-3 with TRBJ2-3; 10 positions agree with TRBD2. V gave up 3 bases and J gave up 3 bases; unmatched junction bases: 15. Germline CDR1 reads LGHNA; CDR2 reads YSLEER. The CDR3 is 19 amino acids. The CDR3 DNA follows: TGCGCCAGCAGCCATGGGCCAGCGGGAGGGTCCGGGTCTACAGATACGCAGTATTTT. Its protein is CASSHGPAGGSGSTDTQYF.

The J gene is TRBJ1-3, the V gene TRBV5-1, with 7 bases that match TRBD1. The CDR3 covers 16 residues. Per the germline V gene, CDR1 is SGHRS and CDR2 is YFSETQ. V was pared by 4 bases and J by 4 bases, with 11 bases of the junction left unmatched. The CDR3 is CASSPQGGSLGNTIYF. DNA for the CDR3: TGCGCCAGCAGCCCCCAGGGGGGATCGCTCGGAAACACCATATATTTT.

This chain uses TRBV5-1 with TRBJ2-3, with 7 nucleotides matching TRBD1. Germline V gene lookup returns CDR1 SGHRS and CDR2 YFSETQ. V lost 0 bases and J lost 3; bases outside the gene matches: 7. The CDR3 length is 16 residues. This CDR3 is CASSLEATGSTDTQYF. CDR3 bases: TGCGCCAGCAGCTTGGAGGCGACAGGGTCGACAGATACGCAGTATTTT. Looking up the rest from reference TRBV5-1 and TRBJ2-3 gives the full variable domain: KAGVTQTPRYLIKTRGQQVTLSCSPISGHRSVSWYQQTPGQGLQFLFEYFSETQRNKGNFPGRFSGRQFSNSRSEMNVSTLELGDSALYLCASSLEATGSTDTQYFGPGTRLTVL.

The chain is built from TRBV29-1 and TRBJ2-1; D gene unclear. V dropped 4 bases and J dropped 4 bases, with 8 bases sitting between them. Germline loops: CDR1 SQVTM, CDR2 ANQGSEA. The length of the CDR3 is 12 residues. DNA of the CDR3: TGCAGCGTTGGTGACTTGTACAATGAGCAGTTCTTC. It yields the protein CSVGDLYNEQFF.

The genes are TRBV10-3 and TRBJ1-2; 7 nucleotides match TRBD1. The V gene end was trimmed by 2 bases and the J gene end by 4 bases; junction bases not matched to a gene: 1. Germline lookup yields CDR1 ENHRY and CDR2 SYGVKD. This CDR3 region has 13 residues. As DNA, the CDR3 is TGTGCCATCAGTGAGGGGACAGCCTATGGCTACACCTTC. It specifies CAISEGTAYGYTF.

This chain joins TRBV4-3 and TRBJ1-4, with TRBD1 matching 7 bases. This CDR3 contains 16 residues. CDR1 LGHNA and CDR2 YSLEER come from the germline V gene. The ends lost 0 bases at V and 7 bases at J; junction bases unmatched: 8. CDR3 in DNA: TGCGCCAGCAGCCAAGATATTATAGGGGGCTCTGAAAAACTGTTTTTT. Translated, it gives CASSQDIIGGSEKLFF.

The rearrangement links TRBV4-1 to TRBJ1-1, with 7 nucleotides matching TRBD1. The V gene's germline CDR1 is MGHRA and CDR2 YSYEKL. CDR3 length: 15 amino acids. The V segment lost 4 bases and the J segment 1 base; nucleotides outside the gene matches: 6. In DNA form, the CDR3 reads TGCGCCAGCAGCCGAGACGGGACAGCGAACACTGAAGCTTTCTTT. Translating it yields CASSRDGTANTEAFF.

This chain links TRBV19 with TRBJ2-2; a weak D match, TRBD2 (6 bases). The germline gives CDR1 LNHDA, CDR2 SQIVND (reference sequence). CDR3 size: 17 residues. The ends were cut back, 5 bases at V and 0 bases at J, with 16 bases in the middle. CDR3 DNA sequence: TGTGCCAGTAGTCCCCCGGGACTCGGGTCGAACACCGGGGAGCTGTTTTTT. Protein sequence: CASSPPGLGSNTGELFF.

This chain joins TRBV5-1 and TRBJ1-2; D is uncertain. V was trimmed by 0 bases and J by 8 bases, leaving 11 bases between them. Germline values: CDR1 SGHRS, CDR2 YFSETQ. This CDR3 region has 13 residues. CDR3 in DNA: TGCGCCAGCAGCTTGGAGGTGGGAGACGGCTACACCTTC. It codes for CASSLEVGDGYTF. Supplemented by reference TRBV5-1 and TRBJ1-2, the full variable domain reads KAGVTQTPRYLIKTRGQQVTLSCSPISGHRSVSWYQQTPGQGLQFLFEYFSETQRNKGNFPGRFSGRQFSNSRSEMNVSTLELGDSALYLCASSLEVGDGYTFGSGTRLTVV.

The CDR3 loop reads CASSEGGQSNQPQHF. For the CDR3, the DNA is TGTGCCAGCAGTGAAGGGGGACAGAGCAATCAGCCCCAGCATTTT. The V and J genes are TRBV2 and TRBJ1-5, with TRBD1 matching 7 bases. V was pared by 1 base and J by 1 base, with 1 base of the junction left unmatched. The germline V gene has CDR1 SNHLY and CDR2 FYNNEI. The CDR3 runs to 15 residues.

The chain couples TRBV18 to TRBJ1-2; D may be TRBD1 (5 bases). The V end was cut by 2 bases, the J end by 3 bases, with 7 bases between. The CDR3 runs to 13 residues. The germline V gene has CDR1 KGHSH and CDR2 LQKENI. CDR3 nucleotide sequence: TGTGCCAGCTCACCATCAGGGTACTATGGCTACACCTTC. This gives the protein CASSPSGYYGYTF.

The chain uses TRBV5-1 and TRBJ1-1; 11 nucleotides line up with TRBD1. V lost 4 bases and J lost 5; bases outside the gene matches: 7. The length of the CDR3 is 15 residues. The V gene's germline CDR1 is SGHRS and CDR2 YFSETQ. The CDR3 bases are TGCGCCAGCAGCGGGGCGGGACAGGGGGAGACTGAAGCTTTCTTT. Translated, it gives CASSGAGQGETEAFF.

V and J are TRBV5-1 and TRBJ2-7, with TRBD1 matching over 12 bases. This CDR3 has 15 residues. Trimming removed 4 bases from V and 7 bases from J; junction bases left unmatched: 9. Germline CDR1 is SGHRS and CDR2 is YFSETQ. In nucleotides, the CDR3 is TGCGCCAGCAGCCGACCGGGACAGGGGGCGGGTGAGCAGTACTTC. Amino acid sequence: CASSRPGQGAGEQYF.

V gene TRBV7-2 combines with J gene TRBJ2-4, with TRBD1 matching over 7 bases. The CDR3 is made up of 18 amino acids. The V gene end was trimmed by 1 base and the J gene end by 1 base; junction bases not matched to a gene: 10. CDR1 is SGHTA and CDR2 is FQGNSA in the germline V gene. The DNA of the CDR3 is TGTGCCAGCAGCTTAGGGCCGACAGGGCGATATGCCAAAAACATTCAGTACTTC. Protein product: CASSLGPTGRYAKNIQYF.

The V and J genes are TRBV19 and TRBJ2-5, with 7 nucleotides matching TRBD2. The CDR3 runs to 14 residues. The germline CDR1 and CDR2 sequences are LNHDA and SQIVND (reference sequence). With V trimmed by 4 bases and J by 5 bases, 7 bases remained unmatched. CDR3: CASSREGTWETQYF. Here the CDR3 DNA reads TGTGCCAGTAGTAGGGAGGGGACCTGGGAGACCCAGTACTTC.

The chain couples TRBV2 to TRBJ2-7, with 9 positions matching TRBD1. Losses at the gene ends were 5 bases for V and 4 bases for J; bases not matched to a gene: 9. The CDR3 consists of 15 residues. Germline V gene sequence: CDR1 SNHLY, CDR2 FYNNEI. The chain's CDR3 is CASSFPPGQGYEQYF. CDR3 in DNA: TGTGCCAGCAGTTTCCCACCGGGACAGGGTTACGAGCAGTACTTC.

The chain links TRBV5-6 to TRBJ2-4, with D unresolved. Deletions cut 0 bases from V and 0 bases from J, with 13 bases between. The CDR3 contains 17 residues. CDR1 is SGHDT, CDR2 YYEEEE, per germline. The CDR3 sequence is CASSLGMLSLAKNIQYF. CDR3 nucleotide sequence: TGTGCCAGCAGCTTGGGCATGTTGAGTCTAGCCAAAAACATTCAGTACTTC.